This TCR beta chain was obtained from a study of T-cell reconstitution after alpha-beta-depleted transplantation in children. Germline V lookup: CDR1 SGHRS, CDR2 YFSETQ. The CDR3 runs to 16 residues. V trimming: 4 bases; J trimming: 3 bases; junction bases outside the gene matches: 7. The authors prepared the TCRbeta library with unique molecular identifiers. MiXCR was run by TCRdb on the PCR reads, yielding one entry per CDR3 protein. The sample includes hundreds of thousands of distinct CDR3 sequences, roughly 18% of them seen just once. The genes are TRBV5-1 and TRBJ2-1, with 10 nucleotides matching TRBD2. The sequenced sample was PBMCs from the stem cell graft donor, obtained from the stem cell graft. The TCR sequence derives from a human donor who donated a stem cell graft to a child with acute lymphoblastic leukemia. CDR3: CASSRTSGDHYNEQFF. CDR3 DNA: TGCGCCAGCAGCCGGACTAGCGGAGATCACTACAATGAGCAGTTCTTC. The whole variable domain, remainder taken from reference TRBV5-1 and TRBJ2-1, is KAGVTQTPRYLIKTRGQQVTLSCSPISGHRSVSWYQQTPGQGLQFLFEYFSETQRNKGNFPGRFSGRQFSNSRSEMNVSTLELGDSALYLCASSRTSGDHYNEQFFGPGTRLTVL.